The present T cell receptor beta chain was sequenced within a study of shared clonotypes between healthy human individuals. The study's findings and limits: About 5% was the fraction of naive CD4 clonotypes found shared across four donors.

Comment on this clone: What it binds is unknown.

TCRdb's table, derived via immunoSEQ multiplex PCR, lists solely in-frame clones and lacks some. The sample holds roughly 520,000 clones, approximately 95% seen once. The sequenced sample consisted of naive CD4+ T cells sorted from blood. The subset is: CD45RA+ positively selected. The TCR was taken from a woman aged 25 to 45 in good health.

The CDR3 loop reads CASSPTTGGYSYNEQFF. Here the CDR3 DNA reads TGTGCCAGCTCACCTACAACGGGAGGATACTCCTACAATGAGCAGTTCTTC. V and J are TRBV18 and TRBJ2-1; TRBD2 aligns across 7 bases. The CDR3 loop spans 17 amino acids. Germline V lookup: CDR1 KGHSH, CDR2 LQKENI. After removal of 3 bases from V and 0 bases from J, the junction contained 8 bases not matched to a gene. Full variable domain (rest looked up from reference TRBV18 and TRBJ2-1): NAGVMQNPRHLVRRRGQEARLRCSPMKGHSHVYWYRQLPEEGLKFMVYLQKENIIDESGMPKERFSAEFPKEGPSILRIQQVVRGDSAAYFCASSPTTGGYSYNEQFFGPGTRLTVL.